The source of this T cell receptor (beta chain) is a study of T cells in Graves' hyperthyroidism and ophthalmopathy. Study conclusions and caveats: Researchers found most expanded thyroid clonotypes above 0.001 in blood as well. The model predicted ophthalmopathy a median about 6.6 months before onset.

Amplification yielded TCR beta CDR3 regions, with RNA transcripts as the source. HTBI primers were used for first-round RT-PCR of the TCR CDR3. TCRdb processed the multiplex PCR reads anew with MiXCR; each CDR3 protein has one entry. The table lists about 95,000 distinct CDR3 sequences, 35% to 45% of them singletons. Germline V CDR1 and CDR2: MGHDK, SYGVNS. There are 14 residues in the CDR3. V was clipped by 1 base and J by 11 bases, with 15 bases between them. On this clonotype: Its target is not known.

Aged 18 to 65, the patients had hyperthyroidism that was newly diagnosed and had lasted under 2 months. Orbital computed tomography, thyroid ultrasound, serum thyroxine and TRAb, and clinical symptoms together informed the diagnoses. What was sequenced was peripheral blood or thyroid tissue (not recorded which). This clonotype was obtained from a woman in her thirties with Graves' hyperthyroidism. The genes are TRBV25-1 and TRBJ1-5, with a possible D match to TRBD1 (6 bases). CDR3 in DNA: TGTGCCAGCAGTGAATTGGAGGGGGAAGAGACCCAGCATTTT. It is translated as CASSELEGEETQHF.